This TCR beta chain stems from a study of control samples from healthy donors and cancer patients. Data came from immunoSEQ multiplex PCR; TCRdb stores just in-frame clones and leaves some out. Here the sample spans around 130,000 clones, about 88% being singletons. Material: blood. This TCR was recovered from a man aged 45 to 65 in good health.

The CDR3 DNA reads as TGTGCCACCAGCAGAGATCGCTGGCGGACAGGGTTCGGGCAGCCCCAGCATTTT. The encoded protein is CATSRDRWRTGFGQPQHF. This chain links TRBV15 with TRBJ1-5; 8 positions match TRBD1. The CDR3 runs to 18 residues. The junction had 14 bases not matched to a gene; V was cut back by 0 bases and J by 7 bases. CDR1 LNHNV and CDR2 YYDKDF come from the germline V gene (reference sequence).